This T cell receptor beta chain was sequenced during a study of shared clonotypes between healthy human individuals. Study results and caveats: Against clonotypes common to all four donors, non-shared ones had lower generation probabilities. Naive CD4 clonotypes were shared across a few donors at roughly 5.5%. Naive subsets typically showed greater estimated richness than memory subsets.

Only CD45RO-negative cells positively selected for CCR7 counted as naive CD8 cells, so terminally differentiated effector memory CD45RA+ cells were excluded. There are 14 residues in the CDR3. V dropped 6 bases and J dropped 8 bases, with 20 bases sitting between them. CDR1 is SQVTM, CDR2 ANQGSEA, per germline. Of note for this clone: Its antigen is still unknown.

Here immunoSEQ multiplex PCR was the method, and the copy in TCRdb shows in-frame clones only, minus some. The table lists about 2 million clones, about 95% of them singletons. The chain employs TRBV29-1 and TRBJ2-4, with a tentative D call TRBD1 (6 bases). The TCR originated in a man in his late teens or twenties in good health. Sequencing input: naive CD8+ T cells sorted from blood. CDR3 in amino acids: CSVGGQGSRDIQYF. Here the CDR3 DNA reads TGCAGCGTCGGCGGTCAGGGGTCAAGGGACATTCAGTACTTC. The variable domain in full, with the rest retrieved from reference TRBV29-1 and TRBJ2-4, is SAVISQKPSRDICQRGTSLTIQCQVDSQVTMMFWYRQQPGQSLTLIATANQGSEATYESGFVIDKFPISRPNLTFSTLTVSNMSPEDSSIYLCSVGGQGSRDIQYFGAGTRLSVL.